The 21 T cell receptor beta chains below all came from one sample that was sequenced in a study of blood T cells in healthy people across ages. Through a sample-barcoded 5' primer and a J-beta primer mix, a second PCR was run for roughly 6 to 12 cycles. MiXCR, applied by TCRdb to the 5' RACE reads, yields one record per CDR3 protein. This repertoire shows about 1.6 million distinct CDR3 sequences, roughly 30% found once; its top ten account for approximately 11%. The specimen sequenced was blood. These receptors originate from a woman in her thirties in good health.

This clonotype was counted between two and nine times. This chain connects TRBV19 to TRBJ1-5, with D unresolved. Germline CDR1 and CDR2: LNHDA and SQIVND (reference sequence). CDR3 length equals 17 residues. V lost 6 bases and J lost 0, with 18 bases in between. The CDR3 DNA is TGTGCCAGTAGCCCATATTGGATTGGGGTTAGCAATCAGCCCCAGCATTTT. This codes for CASSPYWIGVSNQPQHF.

This clonotype was seen ten or more times. This sequence joins TRBV5-1 and TRBJ2-5; 8 bases line up with TRBD1. V lost 4 bases and J lost 4; bases outside the gene matches: 9. Germline assignment: CDR1 SGHRS and CDR2 YFSETQ. The CDR3 loop spans 15 amino acids. In DNA, the CDR3 is TGCGCCAGCAGCGGAACAGGGGGGCTTCGAGAGACCCAGTACTTC. Translated, it gives CASSGTGGLRETQYF.

Worth noting for this clonotype: The junction differs from germline at one of its ends, possibly a read error. J is TRBJ2-3 and V is TRBV24-1, with 9 bases aligning to TRBD2. The CDR3 has 15 residues. Germline-derived CDR1 and CDR2 are KGHDR and SFDVKD. CDR3: CATSRLAASTDTRYF. CDR3 in DNA: TGTGCCACCAGTCGACTAGCGGCAAGCACAGATACGCGGTATTTT.

On this clonotype itself: Relative to the germline gene, one junction end is altered; a read error may explain this. The chain joins TRBV9 to TRBJ2-7, with D possibly being TRBD2 (7 bases). The CDR3 runs 15 residues. Germline V CDR1 and CDR2: SGDLS, YYNGEE. The chain's CDR3 is CAGSVGGGVKNEQYF. The CDR3 coding sequence is TGTGCCGGCAGCGTAGGAGGGGGGGTGAAGAACGAGCAGTACTTC. The whole variable domain, filled in from reference TRBV9 and TRBJ2-7, reads DSGVTQTPKHLITATGQRVTLRCSPRSGDLSVYWYQQSLDQGLQFLIQYYNGEERAKGNILERFSAQQFPDLHSELNLSSLELGDSALYFCAGSVGGGVKNEQYFGPGTRLTVT.

On this clonotype: Sequence at one end of the junction differs from germline and may be a read error. V usage is TRBV29-1 and J usage is TRBJ2-5, with D uncertain. The CDR3 runs 13 residues. CDR1 is SQVTM and CDR2 is ANQGSEA in the germline V gene. The CDR3: CSVAVGYQETQNF. CDR3 in DNA: TGCAGCGTTGCCGTCGGATATCAAGAGACCCAGAACTTC.

This clonotype has more than one count but fewer than ten. V gene TRBV4-1 combines with J gene TRBJ2-1; 10 bases agree with TRBD2. The J segment lost 3 bases and the V segment lost 0 bases, leaving 5 bases of the junction unmatched. Germline V lookup: CDR1 MGHRA, CDR2 YSYEKL. The CDR3 is 17 residues long. CDR3 amino acids: CASSQDRVAGGYNEQFF. CDR3 sequence (DNA): TGCGCCAGCAGCCAAGACAGAGTAGCGGGGGGCTACAATGAGCAGTTCTTC.

Concerning this clonotype itself: The junction shows a germline mismatch at one end, possibly a read error. This chain links TRBV12-3 or TRBV12-4 with TRBJ1-1, with D maybe TRBD1 (5 bases). There are 13 residues in the CDR3. CDR3 DNA: TGTGCCTGCAGTTTTGCAGGGCTCACTGAAGCTTTCTTT. This codes for CACSFAGLTEAFF.

The rearrangement uses TRBV5-6 and TRBJ2-1, with D perhaps matching TRBD2 (5 bases). The V and J ends lost 4 bases and 0 bases respectively, with 8 bases between them. The CDR3 is 14 residues long. CDR1 is SGHDT and CDR2 is YYEEEE in the germline V gene. The CDR3 spells CASSGESSYNEQFF. The CDR3 bases are TGTGCCAGCAGCGGGGAGAGCTCCTACAATGAGCAGTTCTTC.

The V gene is TRBV12-3 or TRBV12-4, the J gene TRBJ2-3, with D perhaps TRBD1 (6 bases). Trimming stripped 6 bases from V and 3 bases from J, with 13 bases between. The length of the CDR3 is 14 residues. CDR3 DNA sequence: TGTGCCAGCAGCTCTGTGGGGGCAACAGATACGCAGTATTTT. It yields the protein CASSSVGATDTQYF.

There are a few counts of this clonotype. The chain employs TRBV7-2 and TRBJ2-5; 7 bases are shared with TRBD1. The DNA end lines up better with TRBJ2-7; the J call may be wrong. The CDR3 spans 16 residues. From germline, CDR1 is SGHTA and CDR2 FQGNSA. CDR3 sequence reads: CASSLKGDSRAYEQYF. DNA of the CDR3: TGTGCCAGCAGCTTGAAGGGGGACAGCAGGGCCTACGAGCAGTACTTC.

The chain couples TRBV28 to TRBJ1-2, with TRBD1 as a possible D gene (5 bases). CDR3 length: 15 amino acids. Trimming pared 6 bases from V and 8 bases from J, leaving 22 bases between. Per the germline V gene, CDR1 is MDHEN and CDR2 is SYDVKM. CDR3 bases: TGTGCCAGCAGCCTACCAAGTGAGGGGAGGAGAGGCTACACCTTC. Translating it yields CASSLPSEGRRGYTF.

V gene TRBV6-1 combines with J gene TRBJ2-3; D uncertain. This CDR3 comprises 14 residues. CDR1 and CDR2 from the germline V gene are MNHNS and SASEGT. The V end lost 4 bases, the J end lost 4 bases, and 12 bases lay between the germline ends. Here the CDR3 DNA reads TGTGCCAGCAGTGTTGGACCCGCCCCAGATACGCAGTATTTT. It specifies CASSVGPAPDTQYF.

A few counts support this clonotype. J is TRBJ1-2 and V is TRBV5-1; the match to TRBD1 covers 9 bases. The CDR3 length is 15 residues. The ends lost 0 bases at V and 4 bases at J; junction bases unmatched: 4. Germline values: CDR1 SGHRS, CDR2 YFSETQ. CDR3 nucleotide sequence: TGCGCCAGCAGCTTGGGGGACAGGGCCTTCTATGGCTACACCTTC. This gives the protein CASSLGDRAFYGYTF.

This chain connects TRBV6-1 to TRBJ1-2; D remains unclear. CDR3 length equals 15 residues. Trimming stripped 4 bases from V and 4 bases from J, with 16 bases between. CDR1 is MNHNS, CDR2 SASEGT, per germline. The CDR3 nucleotides read TGTGCCAGCAGTGGACCCCGGGTATGGGGCTATGGCTACACCTTC. Translated, it gives CASSGPRVWGYGYTF.

This clonotype was detected only a few times. This chain links TRBV7-9 with TRBJ2-5; D unclear. Germline V gene sequence: CDR1 SEHNR, CDR2 FQNEAQ (reference sequence). V was trimmed by 10 bases and J by 5 bases, leaving 11 bases between them. The CDR3 spans 11 residues. The CDR3 bases are TGTGCCATCTTCATGGGGGAGACCCAGTACTTC. Translating gives CAIFMGETQYF.

This clonotype appeared many times. The rearrangement joins TRBV12-3 or TRBV12-4 to TRBJ2-5; 10 positions agree with TRBD2. This CDR3 contains 16 residues. Losses at the gene ends were 6 bases for V and 4 bases for J; bases not matched to a gene: 11. The CDR3 reads CASSPITAGGGETQYF. As DNA, the CDR3 is TGTGCCAGCAGCCCTATCACAGCGGGAGGGGGAGAGACCCAGTACTTC.

The chain uses TRBV20-1 and TRBJ2-2; possibly TRBD2 for D (5 bases). Germline values: CDR1 DFQATT, CDR2 SNEGSKA (reference sequence). The V gene lost 0 bases and the J gene lost 15 bases, with 11 bases spanning the gap. The CDR3 spans 11 residues. The CDR3, as DNA: TGCAGTGCTAGAGACGGGCGGGTGGTGTTTTTT. Translating gives CSARDGRVVFF.

The V and J genes are TRBV13 and TRBJ1-4; D may be TRBD1 (5 bases). The CDR3 has 13 amino acids. V lost 5 bases and J lost 5, with 9 bases in between. Germline assignment: CDR1 PRHDT and CDR2 FYEKMQ (reference sequence). The chain's CDR3 is CASSGGRNEKLFF. For the CDR3, the DNA is TGTGCCAGCAGCGGGGGAAGAAATGAAAAACTGTTTTTT.

This chain links TRBV7-9 with TRBJ2-3; 10 positions match TRBD2. The V gene's germline CDR1 is SEHNR and CDR2 FQNEAQ (reference sequence). V lost 5 bases to trimming and J lost 6 bases; unmatched junction nucleotides: 17. The CDR3 runs 18 residues. CDR3 in DNA: TGTGCCAGCAGCGCCCCCGTAGTCCAGCGGGAGGGCCGGGATACGCAGTATTTT. Its protein product is CASSAPVVQREGRDTQYF.

This chain joins TRBV29-1 and TRBJ1-5, with a possible D match to TRBD1 (5 bases). CDR3 size: 13 residues. Per the germline V gene, CDR1 is SQVTM and CDR2 is ANQGSEA. V lost 6 bases and J lost 7, with 16 bases in between. The CDR3 spells CSVRTGTGQPQHF. CDR3 DNA sequence: TGCAGCGTGCGAACGGGGACCGGCCAGCCCCAGCATTTT.

This clonotype was observed at least ten times. In DNA form, the CDR3 reads TGCGCCAGCAGCTTGATCGGAAACTACGAGCAGTACTTC. Protein sequence: CASSLIGNYEQYF. This chain joins TRBV5-1 and TRBJ2-7; D is ambiguous. V was pared by 1 base and J by 3 bases, with 8 bases between. The CDR3 is 13 amino acids. The germline V gene encodes CDR1 SGHRS and CDR2 YFSETQ.